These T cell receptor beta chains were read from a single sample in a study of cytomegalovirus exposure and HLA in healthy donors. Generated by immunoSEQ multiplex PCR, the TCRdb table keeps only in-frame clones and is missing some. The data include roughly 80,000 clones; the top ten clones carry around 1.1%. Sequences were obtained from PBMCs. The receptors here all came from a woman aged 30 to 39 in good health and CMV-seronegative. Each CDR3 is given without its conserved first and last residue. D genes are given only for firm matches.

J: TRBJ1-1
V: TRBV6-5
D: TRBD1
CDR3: ASSLGTGSNTEAF

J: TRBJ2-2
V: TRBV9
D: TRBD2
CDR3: ASSRRDTSGPTGELF

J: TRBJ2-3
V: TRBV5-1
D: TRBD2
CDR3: ASSTHSGGANTQY

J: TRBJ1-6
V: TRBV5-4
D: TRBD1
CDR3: ASSLDRGVGSPLH

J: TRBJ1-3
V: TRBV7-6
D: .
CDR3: ASSLAGASGNTIY

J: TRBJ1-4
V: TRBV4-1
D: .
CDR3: ASSQDAQNNEKLF

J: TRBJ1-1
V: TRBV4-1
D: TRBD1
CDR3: ASSRMGQGALPKNTEAF

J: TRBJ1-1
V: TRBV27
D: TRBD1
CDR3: ASSFHRGVSGDTEAF

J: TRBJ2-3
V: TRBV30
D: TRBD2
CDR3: AWGPGLAVKDTQY

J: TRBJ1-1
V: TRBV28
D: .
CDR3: ASSSTPGEDTEAF

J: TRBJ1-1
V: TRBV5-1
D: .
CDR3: ASSLRGTEAF

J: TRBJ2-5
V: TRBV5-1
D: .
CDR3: ASSLIGSGAQY

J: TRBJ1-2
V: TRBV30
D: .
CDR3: AWSVSGVRGYT

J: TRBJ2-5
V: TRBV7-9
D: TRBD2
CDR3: ASSSGTSGRETQY

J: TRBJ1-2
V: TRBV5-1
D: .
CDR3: ASSLTAGDHYGYT

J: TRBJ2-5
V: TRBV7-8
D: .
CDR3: ASSFGGAEEETQY

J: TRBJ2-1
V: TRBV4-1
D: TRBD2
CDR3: ASSQGTSAVNEQF

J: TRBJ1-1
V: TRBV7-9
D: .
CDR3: ASSLTGTTEAF

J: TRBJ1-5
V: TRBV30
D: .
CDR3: AWSVGASNQPQH

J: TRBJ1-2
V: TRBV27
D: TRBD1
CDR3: ASSFRQGGGYT

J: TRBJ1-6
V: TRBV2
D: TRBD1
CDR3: ASSDEQTGSSYNSPLH

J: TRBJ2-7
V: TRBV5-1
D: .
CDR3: ASSLEGVDEQY

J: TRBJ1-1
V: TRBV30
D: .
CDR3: AWSVMGGTEAF

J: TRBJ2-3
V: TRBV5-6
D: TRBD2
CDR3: ASSLSLGGLVSTDKQY

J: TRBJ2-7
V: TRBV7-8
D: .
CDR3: ASSLAGSSYEQY

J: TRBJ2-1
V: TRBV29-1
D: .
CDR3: SVDQAKLQL

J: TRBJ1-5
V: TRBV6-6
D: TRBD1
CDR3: ASSYHRGGNQPQH

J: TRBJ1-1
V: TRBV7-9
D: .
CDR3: ASSRRAENTEAF